This T cell receptor (beta chain) derives from a study of cytomegalovirus exposure and HLA in healthy donors. 13 Jbeta primers and 60 Vbeta primers were used for the PCR. In the original workflow: Per a later analysis, the number of unique TCR beta chains was some 75 million, of which 9 million to 12 million were shared. The table came from immunoSEQ multiplex PCR; TCRdb's copy has only in-frame clones and leaves some out. V and J calls and clone size are those listed in that table; D and trimming were worked out from the DNA. The data contain around 160,000 clones, about 79% of them singletons. In the case of this clone: Its antigen is as yet unknown.

Overall study findings and caveats: Most TCR sequences were rare, but some public TCRs occurred in many donors. Donors were assumed by presence/absence analyses to have roughly uniform sequencing depth. For most TCR beta V segments, an earlier analysis put the productive rate at about 90% or about 30% of the time.

Sequencing was done on a sample of PBMCs. The source is a man aged 50-60 years in good health and CMV-seropositive.

The CDR3 nucleotides read TGTGCCAGTAGTACCACAGGGGTCCGATCACCCCTCCACTTT. It specifies CASSTTGVRSPLHF. The V call is TRBV19, the J call TRBJ1-6, with TRBD1 identical over 7 bases. V dropped 4 bases and J dropped 10; count of bases not matched to a gene: 7. The germline V gene encodes CDR1 LNHDA and CDR2 SQIVND (reference sequence). This CDR3 region has 14 residues.